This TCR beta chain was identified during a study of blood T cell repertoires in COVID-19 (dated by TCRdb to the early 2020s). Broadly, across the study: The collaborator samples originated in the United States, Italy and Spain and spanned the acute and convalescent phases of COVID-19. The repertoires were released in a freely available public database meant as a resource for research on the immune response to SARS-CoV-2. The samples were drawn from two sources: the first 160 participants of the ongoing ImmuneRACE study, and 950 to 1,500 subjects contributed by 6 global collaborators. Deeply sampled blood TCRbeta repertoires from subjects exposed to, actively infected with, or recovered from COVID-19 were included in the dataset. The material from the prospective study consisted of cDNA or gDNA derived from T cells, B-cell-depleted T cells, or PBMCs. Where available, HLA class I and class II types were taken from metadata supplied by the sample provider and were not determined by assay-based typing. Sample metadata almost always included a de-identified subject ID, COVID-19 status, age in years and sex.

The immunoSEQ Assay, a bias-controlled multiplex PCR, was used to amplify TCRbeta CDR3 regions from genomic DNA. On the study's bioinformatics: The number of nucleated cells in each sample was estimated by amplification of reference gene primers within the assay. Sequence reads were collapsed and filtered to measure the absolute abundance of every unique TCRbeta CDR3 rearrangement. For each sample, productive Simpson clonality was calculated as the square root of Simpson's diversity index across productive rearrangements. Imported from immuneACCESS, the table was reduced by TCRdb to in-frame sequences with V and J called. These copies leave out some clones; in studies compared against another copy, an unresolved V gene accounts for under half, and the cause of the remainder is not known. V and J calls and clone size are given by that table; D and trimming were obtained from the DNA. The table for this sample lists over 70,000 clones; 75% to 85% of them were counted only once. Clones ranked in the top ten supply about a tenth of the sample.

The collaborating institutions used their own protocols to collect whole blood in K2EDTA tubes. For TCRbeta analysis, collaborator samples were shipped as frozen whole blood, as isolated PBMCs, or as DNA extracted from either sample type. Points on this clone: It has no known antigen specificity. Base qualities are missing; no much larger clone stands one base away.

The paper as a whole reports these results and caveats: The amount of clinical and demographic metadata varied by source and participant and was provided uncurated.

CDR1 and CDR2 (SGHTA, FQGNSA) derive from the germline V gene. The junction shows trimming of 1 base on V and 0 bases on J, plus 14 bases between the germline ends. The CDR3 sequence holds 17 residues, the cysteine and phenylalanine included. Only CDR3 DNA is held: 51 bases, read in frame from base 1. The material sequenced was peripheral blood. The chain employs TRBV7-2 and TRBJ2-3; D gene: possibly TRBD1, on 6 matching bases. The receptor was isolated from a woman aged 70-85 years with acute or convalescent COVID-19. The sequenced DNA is TGTGCCAGCAGCTTAGTAGGGGGTACCTTAAGCACAGATACGCAGTATTTT. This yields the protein CASSLVGGTLSTDTQYF.